The text below deals with one TCR beta chain. Its matching antigen is unknown. Assay used: immunoSEQ multiplex PCR; TCRdb lists only in-frame clones, some missing. The sample includes roughly 88,000 clones, about 80% of them seen just once. The data were obtained in a study of radiotherapy plus CTLA-4 blockade in lung cancer. Findings and limits, study-wide: After radiotherapy and ipilimumab, tumor-derived clones expanded in peripheral blood.

The CDR3 loop spans 12 amino acids. The germline CDR1 and CDR2 sequences are MDHEN and SYDVKM. Between the trimmed V and J ends, which lost 4 bases and 10 bases, there was a span of 12 bases. This receptor was taken from a human donor with non-small cell lung cancer who had stable disease on radiotherapy plus ipilimumab. J is TRBJ2-3 and V is TRBV28; D is unresolved. The sequencing used peripheral blood, collected from a patient treated with radiotherapy plus ipilimumab. DNA for the CDR3: TGTGCCAGCAGTTCCCCCCAGGTTGCGCAGTATTTT. Residues: CASSSPQVAQYF.